The 32 T cell receptor beta chains given below trace back to one sample, sequenced in a study of T cells in Graves' hyperthyroidism and ophthalmopathy. There were TCR beta CDR3 regions amplified from RNA transcripts. With the HTBI primer set, the TCR CDR3 went through a first round of RT-PCR. TCRdb itself ran the multiplex PCR reads through MiXCR, one entry per CDR3 protein. The sample carries fewer than 800,000 distinct CDR3 sequences, roughly 17% recorded once. The source material was blood. These TCRs come from a man between 18 and 29 years old with Graves' hyperthyroidism.

This chain joins TRBV11-3 and TRBJ2-7; tentative D call: TRBD1 (5 bases). Germline V gene sequence: CDR1 SGHNT, CDR2 YENEEA. Trimming removed 3 bases at V and 5 bases at J, with 14 bases between. The CDR3 loop spans 14 amino acids. CDR3 in amino acids: CASSFYLGRNEQYF. The CDR3, as DNA: TGTGCCAGCAGCTTTTATTTGGGGCGTAACGAGCAGTACTTC.

This clonotype came up many times. The chain is built from TRBV20-1 and TRBJ2-7; tentatively, D is TRBD1 or TRBD2 (5 bases each). Germline loops: CDR1 DFQATT, CDR2 SNEGSKA (reference sequence). V lost 7 bases and J 3 bases, leaving 13 bases between the germline ends. The CDR3 runs 12 residues. The CDR3 protein is CSVRGQNYEQYF. CDR3 nucleotides: TGCAGTGTTCGGGGCCAGAACTACGAGCAGTACTTC.

A few counts support this clonotype. The chain couples TRBV30 to TRBJ2-4, with D uncertain. CDR1 GTSNPN and CDR2 SVGIG come from the germline V gene (reference sequence). V was pared by 0 bases and J by 3 bases, with 12 bases between. The CDR3 totals 15 residues. CDR3: CAWSVRSGLKNIQYF. Written as DNA, the CDR3 is TGTGCCTGGAGTGTACGTTCCGGTCTCAAAAACATTCAGTACTTC.

This clonotype occurred a few times. The rearrangement uses TRBV6-2 or TRBV6-3 and TRBJ2-5; D unresolved. The CDR3 has 13 residues. The germline V gene encodes CDR1 MNHEY and CDR2 SVGEGT. The V gene lost 7 bases and the J gene lost 4 bases, with 13 bases spanning the gap. In nucleotides, the CDR3 is TGTGCCAGCACACGACTCAGGAGAGAGACCCAGTACTTC. It encodes CASTRLRRETQYF.

The sample holds many counts of this clonotype. The rearrangement links TRBV6-9 to TRBJ1-1, with 7 bases fitting TRBD1. Germline CDR1 and CDR2: MNHGY and SVAAGI. V shed 0 bases, J shed 4 bases, and the junction held 2 bases outside the gene matches. The CDR3 consists of 14 residues. CDR3 sequence: CASSYSTGRTEAFF. DNA for the CDR3: TGTGCCAGCAGTTATTCGACAGGGCGCACTGAAGCTTTCTTT.

V is TRBV20-1 and J is TRBJ2-1; 8 nucleotides align to TRBD2. The CDR3 has 14 amino acids. V lost 3 bases and J lost 5; bases outside the gene matches: 6. Germline V gene sequence: CDR1 DFQATT, CDR2 SNEGSKA (reference sequence). The CDR3 DNA sequence: TGCAGTGCTAGGGGGACTAGAGCAAACAATGAGCAGTTCTTC. Amino acid sequence: CSARGTRANNEQFF.

This clonotype occurred a few times. The chain couples TRBV9 to TRBJ1-1; D is ambiguous. V lost 0 bases and J 4 bases, leaving 4 bases between the germline ends. The CDR3 loop spans 12 amino acids. Per germline, CDR1 SGDLS and CDR2 YYNGEE. Written as DNA, the CDR3 is TGTGCCAGCAGCGTAGGAACCACTGAAGCTTTCTTT. Translation: CASSVGTTEAFF.

This sequence joins TRBV9 and TRBJ1-3, with D unclear. V was pared by 1 base and J by 4 bases, with 9 bases between. Germline V gene sequence: CDR1 SGDLS, CDR2 YYNGEE. This CDR3 is 14 amino acids long. The DNA of the CDR3 is TGTGCCAGCAGCGTAACCTTCACAGGAAACACCATATATTTT. It translates to CASSVTFTGNTIYF.

A few counts support this clonotype. V gene TRBV7-2 combines with J gene TRBJ2-7, with TRBD2 matching 9 bases. In germline, CDR1 is SGHTA, CDR2 FQGNSA. CDR3 length: 15 residues. V shed 5 bases and J 4 bases; nucleotides not matched to a gene: 9. The CDR3 nucleotides read TGTGCCAGCAGCAGACAGACTAGCGGAGTATACGAGCAGTACTTC. Translation: CASSRQTSGVYEQYF.

Concerning this clonotype: Since no conserved phenylalanine or tryptophan closes the CDR3, a read error is the likely cause. The rearrangement links TRBV19 to TRBJ2-1; 11 nucleotides align to TRBD2. CDR3 size: 16 residues. After removal of 3 bases from V and 7 bases from J, the junction contained 8 bases not matched to a gene. Germline V lookup: CDR1 LNHDA, CDR2 SQIVND (reference sequence). The chain's CDR3 is CASSITPASGRNEQFL. The CDR3 DNA follows: TGTGCCAGTAGTATTACTCCGGCTAGCGGGAGGAATGAGCAGTTCTTA.

This clonotype was observed at least ten times. The chain combines TRBV30 with TRBJ1-3; D call uncertain. Per the germline V gene, CDR1 is GTSNPN and CDR2 is SVGIG (reference sequence). V was cut by 0 bases and J by 9 bases, with 15 bases left in between. CDR3 length equals 14 residues. CDR3 residues: CAWSVPGPGATIYF. DNA of the CDR3: TGTGCCTGGAGTGTCCCGGGCCCGGGAGCCACCATATATTTT.

CDR3 in DNA: TGTGCCAGCAGAGAACTAGCGGGGGCTAACTACGAGCAGTACTTC. It yields the protein CASRELAGANYEQYF. The chain recombines TRBV28 with TRBJ2-7; TRBD2 matches 11 bases. The CDR3 consists of 15 residues. V dropped 6 bases and J dropped 3; count of bases not matched to a gene: 7. Per germline, CDR1 MDHEN and CDR2 SYDVKM.

Many counts were recorded for this clonotype. The CDR3 coding sequence is TGTGCCAGCAGGGGACCTTATAATTCACCCCTCCACTTT. It codes for CASRGPYNSPLHF. The rearrangement links TRBV12-3 or TRBV12-4 to TRBJ1-6, with TRBD1 as a possible D gene (5 bases). V was shortened by 6 bases and J by 4 bases, with 7 bases between the two germline ends. The CDR3 runs 13 residues.

This clonotype occurred many times. The CDR3 region is CASSLKAGWGELFF. The CDR3 nucleotides are TGTGCCAGCAGTTTAAAAGCGGGATGGGGGGAGCTGTTTTTT. This chain connects TRBV12-3 or TRBV12-4 to TRBJ2-2; TRBD2 agrees at 7 bases. J was trimmed by 8 bases and V by 2 bases; bases with no gene match: 5. The CDR3 contains 14 residues.

This clonotype was detected ten times or more. This chain joins TRBV2 and TRBJ1-6; perhaps TRBD1 as D (6 bases). CDR3 length: 12 amino acids. CDR1 and CDR2 (germline): SNHLY, FYNNEI. Between the trimmed V and J ends, which lost 8 bases and 4 bases, there was a span of 6 bases. The CDR3 spells CASGTYNSPLHF. CDR3 in DNA: TGTGCCAGCGGGACATATAATTCACCCCTCCACTTT.

The chain links TRBV18 to TRBJ2-7; D gene uncertain. Between the trimmed V and J ends, which lost 4 bases and 1 base, there was a span of 8 bases. The CDR3 spans 13 residues. Per germline, CDR1 KGHSH and CDR2 LQKENI. CDR3 DNA sequence: TGTGCCAGCTCACGGCAGGAATCCTACGAGCAGTACTTC. Protein: CASSRQESYEQYF.

This clonotype was seen a few times. The chain recombines TRBV7-2 with TRBJ2-6; 8 bases fit TRBD2. The CDR3 totals 19 residues. Germline assignment: CDR1 SGHTA and CDR2 FQGNSA. V was pared by 1 base and J by 2 bases, with 10 bases of the junction left unmatched. The CDR3 protein is CASSLGRRTSFAGANVLTF. The CDR3 DNA sequence: TGTGCCAGCAGCTTAGGGCGCCGGACTAGCTTCGCTGGGGCCAACGTCCTGACTTTC.

The rearrangement joins TRBV24-1 to TRBJ2-3; D may match TRBD1 or TRBD2 (6 bases each). Between the trimmed V and J ends, which lost 3 bases and 3 bases, there was a span of 18 bases. CDR1 KGHDR and CDR2 SFDVKD come from the germline V gene. The CDR3 extends over 17 amino acids. CDR3 DNA sequence: TGTGCCACCAGTGATCCGAAAGGGGGACTGGAGACAGATACGCAGTATTTT. Amino acid sequence: CATSDPKGGLETDTQYF.

V is TRBV6-1 and J is TRBJ1-1; the match to TRBD1 covers 7 bases. CDR1 and CDR2 (germline): MNHNS, SASEGT. The length of the CDR3 is 13 residues. The ends lost 7 bases at V and 4 bases at J; junction bases unmatched: 6. The CDR3 reads CASNLQGSTEAFF. Written as DNA, the CDR3 is TGTGCCAGCAATCTACAGGGGAGCACTGAAGCTTTCTTT.

In its sample, this clonotype was seen many times. The chain is built from TRBV6-1 and TRBJ2-7; TRBD1 is a possible D gene (6 bases). V lost 5 bases and J lost 4, with 18 bases in between. Per germline, CDR1 MNHNS and CDR2 SASEGT. The CDR3 is 15 amino acids. The CDR3 protein is CASSPGRGYGYEQYF. The CDR3 DNA sequence: TGTGCCAGCAGTCCTGGCAGGGGTTACGGATACGAGCAGTACTTC.

This clonotype was seen at least ten times. J is TRBJ2-7 and V is TRBV9; TRBD2 aligns across 9 bases. V lost 4 bases to trimming and J lost 5 bases; unmatched junction nucleotides: 22. The CDR3 totals 19 residues. The germline V gene has CDR1 SGDLS and CDR2 YYNGEE. For the CDR3, the DNA is TGTGCCAGCAGCAGGGCCCAGGGGGGAATAGCGGGAGCGGTCCACGAGCAGTACTTC. This gives the protein CASSRAQGGIAGAVHEQYF. The variable domain in full, with the rest retrieved from reference TRBV9 and TRBJ2-7, is DSGVTQTPKHLITATGQRVTLRCSPRSGDLSVYWYQQSLDQGLQFLIQYYNGEERAKGNILERFSAQQFPDLHSELNLSSLELGDSALYFCASSRAQGGIAGAVHEQYFGPGTRLTVT.

This clonotype was seen repeatedly, ten times or more. The rearrangement links TRBV10-3 to TRBJ1-1, with D possibly being TRBD1 (5 bases). The germline V gene encodes CDR1 ENHRY and CDR2 SYGVKD. Trimming took off 7 bases at V and 5 bases at J, with 11 bases between the two ends. CDR3 length: 12 residues. CDR3 protein: CAIKPGGTEAFF. DNA for the CDR3: TGTGCCATCAAACCGGGGGGGACTGAAGCTTTCTTT.

CDR3 region: CASSLVGALTTF. For the CDR3, the DNA is TGCGCCAGCAGCTTGGTTGGGGCGCTTACCACCTTC. The rearrangement links TRBV5-1 to TRBJ1-2; TRBD1 might be the D (5 bases). The CDR3 is 12 amino acids. Germline CDR1 reads SGHRS; CDR2 reads YFSETQ. V dropped 0 bases and J dropped 13 bases, with 13 bases sitting between them.

This clonotype was detected many times. The genes are TRBV2 and TRBJ1-1, with TRBD1 identical over 7 bases. This CDR3 has 11 amino acids. The ends lost 4 bases at V and 11 bases at J; junction bases unmatched: 4. Germline V gene lookup returns CDR1 SNHLY and CDR2 FYNNEI. For the CDR3, the DNA is TGTGCCAGCAGTGCGACAGGGTGGGCTTTCTTT. It yields the protein CASSATGWAFF. Variable domain in full (rest from reference TRBV2 and TRBJ1-1): EPEVTQTPSHQVTQMGQEVILRCVPISNHLYFYWYRQILGQKVEFLVSFYNNEISEKSEIFDDQFSVERPDGSNFTLKIRSTKLEDSAMYFCASSATGWAFFGQGTRLTVV.

The chain is built from TRBV15 and TRBJ1-2, with D perhaps TRBD1 (6 bases). Germline CDR1 LNHNV, CDR2 YYDKDF (reference sequence). The CDR3 spans 14 residues. V shed 4 bases and J shed 2 bases, with 11 bases lying between them. The CDR3 protein is CATSNRDGNYGYTF. CDR3 in DNA: TGTGCCACCAGCAACAGGGACGGAAACTATGGCTACACCTTC.

This sequence joins TRBV20-1 and TRBJ1-3, with a tentative D call TRBD1 (5 bases). CDR1 is DFQATT, CDR2 SNEGSKA, per germline (reference sequence). The CDR3 spans 13 residues. The germline V and J ends were trimmed by 3 bases and 0 bases, with 6 bases remaining between them. CDR3 region: CSARTASGNTIYF. The CDR3 DNA sequence: TGCAGTGCTAGGACAGCCTCTGGAAACACCATATATTTT.

In this sample, this clonotype turned up a few times. The V call is TRBV29-1, the J call TRBJ2-2, with D perhaps TRBD2 (5 bases). From germline, CDR1 is SQVTM and CDR2 ANQGSEA. Trimming left V 7 bases short and J 3 bases short, with 12 bases between. This CDR3 region has 13 residues. CDR3 residues: CSDTKRDTGELFF. The CDR3, as DNA: TGCAGCGATACGAAGAGGGACACCGGGGAGCTGTTTTTT.

This clonotype occurred many times. This chain uses TRBV30 with TRBJ2-7; D not resolved. Trimming took 0 bases from V and 2 from J, leaving 11 bases between them. The V gene's germline CDR1 is GTSNPN and CDR2 SVGIG (reference sequence). This CDR3 is 14 amino acids long. The CDR3 here is CAWSVETSPYEQYF. The CDR3, as DNA: TGTGCCTGGAGTGTGGAGACATCTCCCTACGAGCAGTACTTC. Complete variable domain (other parts from reference TRBV30 and TRBJ2-7): SQTIHQWPATLVQPVGSPLSLECTVEGTSNPNLYWYRQAAGRGLQLLFYSVGIGQISSEVPQNLSASRPQDRQFILSSKKLLLSDSGFYLCAWSVETSPYEQYFGPGTRLTVT.

The chain has TRBV3-1 and TRBJ2-1; no firm D call. This CDR3 contains 15 residues. Trimming removed 1 base at V and 10 bases at J, with 17 bases between. Germline V gives CDR1 LGHDT, CDR2 YNNKEL (reference sequence). The CDR3 DNA reads as TGTGCCAGCAGCCAAGTAGAGAGCCGGCTAGAAGAGCAGTTCTTC. Translated: CASSQVESRLEEQFF.

The chain combines TRBV29-1 with TRBJ1-4, with D possibly being TRBD1 (6 bases). Germline assignment: CDR1 SQVTM and CDR2 ANQGSEA. V lost 7 bases to trimming and J lost 5 bases, with 14 bases between them. The length of the CDR3 is 13 residues. The CDR3 DNA is TGCAGCGCCAAGAGGGGGAAGAATGAAAAACTGTTTTTT. Residues: CSAKRGKNEKLFF.

This clonotype was found many times. The J gene is TRBJ1-2, the V gene TRBV2; 7 bases fit TRBD1. Germline V gene lookup returns CDR1 SNHLY and CDR2 FYNNEI. Germline trimming cut 8 bases from V and 7 bases from J; bases unmatched to any gene: 10. This CDR3 has 13 amino acids. CDR3 amino acids: CASLGKGATGYTF. The DNA for the CDR3 is TGTGCCAGCCTCGGAAAGGGGGCGACTGGCTACACCTTC.

This clonotype was counted at least ten times. The V gene is TRBV12-3 or TRBV12-4, the J gene TRBJ2-1; 8 bases align to TRBD1. Germline trimming cut 6 bases from V and 8 bases from J; bases unmatched to any gene: 9. CDR3 size: 14 residues. CDR3 region: CASSHPDRADEQFF. In DNA, the CDR3 is TGTGCCAGCAGCCACCCGGACAGGGCCGATGAGCAGTTCTTC.